The 30 T cell receptor beta chains listed next were all sequenced from one sample in a study of shared clonotypes between healthy human individuals. Sequencing used immunoSEQ multiplex PCR; TCRdb keeps in-frame clones, though not all of them. Altogether more than 2 million clones are present, approximately 94% being singletons, with the ten largest covering around 1.1%. The naive CD8 subset, CD45RO-negative cells positively selected for CCR7, excluded terminally differentiated effector memory CD45RA+ cells. Specimen: naive CD8+ T cells sorted from blood. The source is a man aged 18 to 29 in good health.

V is TRBV27 and J is TRBJ2-7; 8 bases line up with TRBD2. Losses at the gene ends were 1 base for V and 3 bases for J; bases not matched to a gene: 5. Germline CDR1 is MNHEY and CDR2 is SMNVEV (reference sequence). This CDR3 is 15 amino acids long. As DNA, the CDR3 is TGTGCCAGCAGTTTATACCCGGGAGGGAACTACGAGCAGTACTTC. It codes for CASSLYPGGNYEQYF.

This chain connects TRBV5-6 to TRBJ1-1; D is perhaps TRBD1 (6 bases). This CDR3 is 16 amino acids long. Germline CDR1 and CDR2: SGHDT and YYEEEE. The V and J ends lost 4 bases and 3 bases respectively, with 19 bases between them. CDR3 DNA: TGTGCCAGCAGCCCCCCGGACTGGGGGCCGGACACTGAAGCTTTCTTT. It is translated as CASSPPDWGPDTEAFF.

The chain employs TRBV5-4 and TRBJ2-3; TRBD2 matches 9 bases. CDR3 size: 19 residues. Germline V CDR1 and CDR2: SGHNT, YYREEE (reference sequence). Trimming took 0 bases from V and 2 from J; bases not matched to a gene: 13. In DNA form, the CDR3 reads TGTGCCAGCAGCTTGGACCGGCTAGCGGGGACCCAATTCACAGATACGCAGTATTTT. Its translation: CASSLDRLAGTQFTDTQYF.

The chain is built from TRBV5-4 and TRBJ2-5, with D possibly matching TRBD1 (5 bases). This CDR3 has 15 residues. Germline values: CDR1 SGHNT, CDR2 YYREEE (reference sequence). V was clipped by 6 bases and J by 0 bases, with 15 bases between them. This CDR3 is CASTLTPRDQETQYF. CDR3 nucleotides: TGTGCCAGCACCCTGACCCCCAGGGACCAAGAGACCCAGTACTTC.

The chain uses TRBV6-5 and TRBJ2-7; a weak D match, TRBD2 (6 bases). Germline CDR1 reads MNHEY; CDR2 reads SVGAGI. Between the trimmed V and J ends, which lost 5 bases and 4 bases, there was a span of 15 bases. The CDR3 totals 14 residues. The CDR3 loop reads CASSQGRGGYEQYF. Written as DNA, the CDR3 is TGTGCCAGCAGTCAGGGCAGAGGAGGGTACGAGCAGTACTTC.

This clone was seen a few times. The chain uses TRBV19 and TRBJ1-5; no clear D. Germline CDR1 LNHDA, CDR2 SQIVND (reference sequence). Trimming stripped 9 bases from V and 6 bases from J, with 12 bases between. The CDR3 runs 12 residues. The CDR3, as DNA: TGTGCCAGCCACGACGGATCTCAGCCCCAGCATTTT. Amino acids: CASHDGSQPQHF.

The gene calls are TRBV7-9 and TRBJ2-4, with D maybe TRBD2 (6 bases). The V gene's germline CDR1 is SEHNR and CDR2 FQNEAQ (reference sequence). This CDR3 contains 13 residues. V was cut by 5 bases and J by 9 bases, with 14 bases left in between. The DNA for the CDR3 is TGTGCCAGCAGCCCCCCCGGGGGTGGCATTCAGTACTTC. Protein sequence: CASSPPGGGIQYF.

The J gene is TRBJ1-5, the V gene TRBV6-1, with TRBD1 identical over 8 bases. J lost 0 bases, V lost 3 bases, and 10 bases had no gene match. CDR1 and CDR2 (germline): MNHNS, SASEGT. This CDR3 spans 18 amino acids. CDR3 bases: TGTGCCAGCAGTGATTGGGCAGGGGGCAAGTATAGCAATCAGCCCCAGCATTTT. Protein sequence: CASSDWAGGKYSNQPQHF.

The chain combines TRBV7-2 with TRBJ2-2, with TRBD2 as a possible D gene (6 bases). CDR3 length equals 16 residues. V lost 0 bases, J lost 4 bases, and 12 bases lay in between. Germline-derived CDR1 and CDR2 are SGHTA and FQGNSA. In nucleotides, the CDR3 is TGTGCCAGCAGCTTAGCGGGGACTCAAAGCACCGGGGAGCTGTTTTTT. Residues: CASSLAGTQSTGELFF.

The rearrangement links TRBV27 to TRBJ2-7, with 7 bases aligning to TRBD1. The length of the CDR3 is 13 residues. V shed 5 bases and J 3 bases; nucleotides not matched to a gene: 4. Looked up from germline, CDR1 is MNHEY and CDR2 is SMNVEV (reference sequence). The CDR3 DNA sequence: TGTGCCAGCAGTCCTAGACAGGGCTACGAGCAGTACTTC. Amino acids: CASSPRQGYEQYF.

To note about this clone: A much larger clone lies a single base off, so this may be a read error. The sample holds other DNA sequences that translate to the same CDR3. The chain joins TRBV30 to TRBJ2-7, with D unresolved. Trimming pared 0 bases from V and 3 bases from J, leaving 6 bases between. The CDR3 is 12 amino acids. From germline, CDR1 is GTSNPN and CDR2 SVGIG (reference sequence). The CDR3 spells CAWSVGIYEQYF. Here the CDR3 DNA reads TGTGCCTGGAGTGTAGGGATCTACGAGCAGTACTTC.

Details on this clone: This sample includes further DNA sequences coding for the same CDR3. CDR3 DNA sequence: TGTGCCATCAGTGATCTAGGGCGGACTAGCGGGGGTAGCTCCTACGAGCAGTACTTC. Translating gives CAISDLGRTSGGSSYEQYF. The chain joins TRBV10-3 to TRBJ2-7, with TRBD2 matching over 13 bases. The CDR3 is made up of 19 amino acids. V was clipped by 3 bases and J by 0 bases; unmatched bases: 11. CDR1 is ENHRY and CDR2 is SYGVKD in the germline V gene.

This rearrangement joins TRBV7-9 to TRBJ2-7, with 11 bases fitting TRBD2. CDR3 length: 16 residues. CDR1 is SEHNR, CDR2 FQNEAQ, per germline (reference sequence). Trimming took 1 base from V and 3 from J; bases not matched to a gene: 5. The CDR3 DNA reads as TGTGCCAGCAGCTTAGGGGGGACTAGCGGATACTACGAGCAGTACTTC. It yields the protein CASSLGGTSGYYEQYF.

As to this clone: This specimen includes other DNA sequences encoding the same CDR3. The CDR3 loop reads CASRGQGNQPQHF. In nucleotides, the CDR3 is TGTGCCAGCAGAGGACAGGGAAATCAGCCCCAGCATTTT. V usage is TRBV6-1 and J usage is TRBJ1-5; 8 bases align to TRBD1. This CDR3 contains 13 residues. V trimming: 6 bases; J trimming: 4 bases; junction bases outside the gene matches: 2. Germline-derived CDR1 and CDR2 are MNHNS and SASEGT.

A note on this clone: The sample holds other DNA sequences that translate to the same CDR3. This chain joins TRBV4-1 and TRBJ2-1; 7 bases fit TRBD2. Germline V gene sequence: CDR1 MGHRA, CDR2 YSYEKL. The CDR3 is 15 residues long. The junction had 2 bases not matched to a gene; V was cut back by 1 base and J by 2 bases. This CDR3 is CASSQVGGTYNEQFF. The CDR3 DNA is TGCGCCAGCAGCCAAGTGGGAGGGACCTACAATGAGCAGTTCTTC.

V is TRBV28 and J is TRBJ2-7; no clear D gene. Trimming took 5 bases from V and 3 from J, leaving 8 bases between them. CDR3 length equals 12 residues. CDR1 is MDHEN, CDR2 SYDVKM, per germline. The CDR3 sequence is CASSQFSYEQYF. CDR3 nucleotide sequence: TGTGCCAGCAGTCAATTTAGCTACGAGCAGTACTTC.

The chain recombines TRBV5-6 with TRBJ2-5; the D call may be TRBD1 or TRBD2 (5 bases each). Germline V gene sequence: CDR1 SGHDT, CDR2 YYEEEE. The CDR3 is made up of 17 amino acids. Trimming cost V 4 bases and J 1 base, with 20 bases left between them. The CDR3 DNA is TGTGCCAGCAGCATCGAACCCGAGGGACGGATCCAAGAGACCCAGTACTTC. Its protein product is CASSIEPEGRIQETQYF.

The V and J genes are TRBV5-4 and TRBJ2-2; D is possibly TRBD1 or TRBD2 (5 bases each). Germline CDR1 SGHNT, CDR2 YYREEE (reference sequence). This CDR3 contains 16 residues. The V and J ends lost 7 bases and 0 bases respectively, with 16 bases between them. The chain's CDR3 is CASGSGDGANTGELFF. The CDR3 nucleotides are TGTGCCAGCGGATCCGGGGACGGGGCGAACACCGGGGAGCTGTTTTTT.

The genes are TRBV5-6 and TRBJ2-1, with 8 bases fitting TRBD1. From germline, CDR1 is SGHDT and CDR2 YYEEEE. This CDR3 comprises 14 residues. The trim removed 1 base at V and 9 bases at J, leaving 6 bases unmatched. The CDR3 sequence: CASSLTGGFGEQFF. DNA of the CDR3: TGTGCCAGCAGCTTGACAGGGGGGTTTGGTGAGCAGTTCTTC.

The rearrangement links TRBV12-5 to TRBJ2-5; 7 bases line up with TRBD2. The CDR3 is made up of 15 amino acids. J was trimmed by 2 bases and V by 6 bases; bases with no gene match: 9. Germline CDR1 is LGHNT and CDR2 is FRNRAP. Written as DNA, the CDR3 is TGTGCTAGTGGCACCCAAGCGGGATCTCAAGAGACCCAGTACTTC. This translates into CASGTQAGSQETQYF. The full variable domain, rest sourced from reference TRBV12-5 and TRBJ2-5, is DARVTQTPRHKVTEMGQEVTMRCQPILGHNTVFWYRQTMMQGLELLAYFRNRAPLDDSGMPKDRFSAEMPDATLATLKIQPSEPRDSAVYFCASGTQAGSQETQYFGPGTRLLVL.

The chain carries TRBV5-1 and TRBJ2-7; D call uncertain. This CDR3 has 14 residues. Germline V gives CDR1 SGHRS, CDR2 YFSETQ. V was clipped by 0 bases and J by 2 bases, with 9 bases between them. CDR3 sequence (DNA): TGCGCCAGCAGCTTGGCCGACATTACCTACGAGCAGTACTTC. Its translation is CASSLADITYEQYF.

The chain employs TRBV28 and TRBJ1-2, with D possibly TRBD1 on 6 matching bases. Trimming removed 3 bases at V and 2 bases at J, with 13 bases between. CDR1 and CDR2 (germline): MDHEN, SYDVKM. The CDR3 length is 15 residues. CDR3 nucleotide sequence: TGTGCCAGCAGTTTGGGGGGGCAAGCCAACTATGGCTACACCTTC. Translation: CASSLGGQANYGYTF.

V is TRBV12-5 and J is TRBJ1-1; D unclear. Germline V gene sequence: CDR1 LGHNT, CDR2 FRNRAP. There are 12 residues in the CDR3. Trimming shortened V by 5 bases and J by 5 bases, and 9 bases separated the two germline ends. CDR3: CASGPAGTEAFF. The DNA of the CDR3 is TGTGCTAGTGGTCCGGCTGGGACTGAAGCTTTCTTT. The complete variable domain, with remaining parts taken from reference TRBV12-5 and TRBJ1-1, reads DARVTQTPRHKVTEMGQEVTMRCQPILGHNTVFWYRQTMMQGLELLAYFRNRAPLDDSGMPKDRFSAEMPDATLATLKIQPSEPRDSAVYFCASGPAGTEAFFGQGTRLTVV.

The rearrangement uses TRBV28 and TRBJ2-7; TRBD1 or TRBD2 may be the D gene (5 bases each). Germline CDR1 is MDHEN and CDR2 is SYDVKM. The ends were cut back, 3 bases at V and 4 bases at J, with 13 bases in the middle. The CDR3 contains 14 residues. The CDR3 DNA follows: TGTGCCAGCAGTTTGTTATTCGGGGCTTACGAGCAGTACTTC. It translates to CASSLLFGAYEQYF.

This clone has more than one count but fewer than ten. The chain is built from TRBV6-5 and TRBJ2-1; D unresolved. V lost 2 bases, J lost 9 bases, and 11 bases lay in between. CDR3 size: 13 residues. Per the germline V gene, CDR1 is MNHEY and CDR2 is SVGAGI. The CDR3 nucleotides are TGTGCCAGCAGTTACCCCTCACGGAGTGAGCAGTTCTTC. The encoded protein is CASSYPSRSEQFF.

The chain couples TRBV4-1 to TRBJ2-7; D is undetermined. This CDR3 comprises 13 residues. The germline V gene has CDR1 MGHRA and CDR2 YSYEKL. Trimming pared 3 bases from V and 0 bases from J, leaving 6 bases between. CDR3 sequence: CASSHQVSYEQYF. The CDR3 DNA reads as TGCGCCAGCAGCCACCAAGTCTCCTACGAGCAGTACTTC.

The chain combines TRBV7-9 with TRBJ1-1, with 7 bases lining up with TRBD1. The germline CDR1 and CDR2 sequences are SEHNR and FQNEAQ (reference sequence). The CDR3 length is 14 residues. The J segment lost 0 bases and the V segment lost 5 bases, leaving 3 bases of the junction unmatched. CDR3 in amino acids: CASSGDRVNTEAFF. As DNA, the CDR3 is TGTGCCAGCAGCGGTGACAGGGTGAACACTGAAGCTTTCTTT.

The rearrangement uses TRBV19 and TRBJ1-5; D unclear. This CDR3 has 13 amino acids. Germline V gives CDR1 LNHDA, CDR2 SQIVND (reference sequence). The V end lost 7 bases, the J end lost 3 bases, and 10 bases lay between the germline ends. The CDR3 loop reads CASTTGVNQPQHF. The CDR3 DNA reads as TGTGCCAGTACAACCGGGGTCAATCAGCCCCAGCATTTT.

The chain links TRBV7-2 to TRBJ2-4, with TRBD2 matching 7 bases. The CDR3 loop spans 14 amino acids. From germline, CDR1 is SGHTA and CDR2 FQGNSA. After removal of 1 base from V and 5 bases from J, the junction contained 2 bases not matched to a gene. Here the CDR3 DNA reads TGTGCCAGCAGCTTAGGCGGGAGCCAAAACATTCAGTACTTC. Its translation: CASSLGGSQNIQYF.

Concerning this clone itself: Other DNA sequences from this sample encode an identical CDR3 as well. This chain connects TRBV19 to TRBJ2-7; possible D gene TRBD2, 6 bases. V lost 5 bases to trimming and J lost 3 bases, with 11 bases between them. Looked up from germline, CDR1 is LNHDA and CDR2 is SQIVND (reference sequence). The CDR3 runs 13 residues. The CDR3 DNA sequence: TGTGCCAGTAGTTTCGGTAGCGGCTACGAGCAGTACTTC. This encodes CASSFGSGYEQYF.